This T cell receptor (beta chain) derives from a study of siplizumab effects on memory and regulatory T cells. Study-wide results and limits: Naive T cells were seen as more diverse than memory cells and as major alloresponse contributors.

Each sample had about 100,000 TCR templates assayed. Clones were sequenced by immunoSEQ multiplex PCR, and TCRdb holds only the in-frame ones, with some missing. Of 100,000 or so clones in the sample, 80% to 95% were seen once. Per germline, CDR1 MDHEN and CDR2 SYDVKM. Trimming shortened V by 5 bases and J by 4 bases, and 8 bases separated the two germline ends. The CDR3 spans 12 residues. Comments on this clone: As yet, its antigen is unknown.

The sequence was obtained from a human donor in good health. The J gene is TRBJ1-2, the V gene TRBV28, with D perhaps matching TRBD1 (6 bases). Sequenced material: non-Treg CD4+ T cells sorted from blood. The CDR3 sequence: CASSRQAYGYTF. In DNA, the CDR3 is TGTGCCAGCAGTCGACAGGCCTATGGCTACACCTTC.